These T cell receptor beta chains were read from a single sample in a study of blood T cells in healthy people across ages. TCRdb called the 5' RACE reads again in MiXCR, with one record for every CDR3 protein. The sample has 550,000 to 650,000 distinct CDR3 sequences, approximately 30% seen once. Sequenced: blood. The receptors come from a woman of 80 years or more in good health. Both conserved end residues are part of each CDR3. A D gene is named only where the DNA matches it firmly. For some rows the clone size is stated as once, few or many, or as a class when expanded; others skip it.

d_gene	abundance	v_gene	j_gene	CDR3nt	CDR3aa
NA	NA	TRBV11-1	TRBJ1-5	TGTGCCAGCAGCTTAGAGGAGCCAGGTTACTATAGCAATCAGCCCCAGCATTTT	CASSLEEPGYYSNQPQHF
NA	few	TRBV24-1	TRBJ1-5	TGTGCCACCAGTGACAGCCCCGGGCCCCAGCATTTT	CATSDSPGPQHF
NA	once	TRBV13	TRBJ2-5	TGTGCCAGCTCACCATATGACAATCGGGAGACCCAGTACTTC	CASSPYDNRETQYF
NA	many	TRBV5-6	TRBJ2-6	TGTGCCAGCAGCCCTGTCGAAAGGCGCAGCTCTGGGGCCAACGTCCTGACTTTC	CASSPVERRSSGANVLTF
NA	many	TRBV7-9	TRBJ1-1	TGTGCCAGCAGCTTACAAGGGCGGCACACTGAAGCTTTCTTT	CASSLQGRHTEAFF
NA	medium-sized	TRBV4-3	TRBJ2-5	TGCGCCAGCAGCCAAGATATCCCCCAGTTCTCCGGCGGAGAGACCCAGTACTTC	CASSQDIPQFSGGETQYF
TRBD1	many	TRBV3-1	TRBJ1-6	TGTGCCAGCAGCCAAGTGACAGGGTCTAATTCACCCCTCCACTTT	CASSQVTGSNSPLHF
NA	NA	TRBV7-2	TRBJ2-4	TGTGCCAGCAGCTTAGCCCTTGGACTGCTAGCCAAAAACATTCAGTACTTC	CASSLALGLLAKNIQYF
NA	few	TRBV20-1	TRBJ2-1	TGCAGCGCACGCAGGACCCAAGAAGAGACCCAGTTCTTC	CSARRTQEETQFF
NA	few	TRBV19	TRBJ2-4	TGTGCCAGTAGTCCTCCGGGCAGGGAACTAGCCAAAAACATTCAGTACTTC	CASSPPGRELAKNIQYF